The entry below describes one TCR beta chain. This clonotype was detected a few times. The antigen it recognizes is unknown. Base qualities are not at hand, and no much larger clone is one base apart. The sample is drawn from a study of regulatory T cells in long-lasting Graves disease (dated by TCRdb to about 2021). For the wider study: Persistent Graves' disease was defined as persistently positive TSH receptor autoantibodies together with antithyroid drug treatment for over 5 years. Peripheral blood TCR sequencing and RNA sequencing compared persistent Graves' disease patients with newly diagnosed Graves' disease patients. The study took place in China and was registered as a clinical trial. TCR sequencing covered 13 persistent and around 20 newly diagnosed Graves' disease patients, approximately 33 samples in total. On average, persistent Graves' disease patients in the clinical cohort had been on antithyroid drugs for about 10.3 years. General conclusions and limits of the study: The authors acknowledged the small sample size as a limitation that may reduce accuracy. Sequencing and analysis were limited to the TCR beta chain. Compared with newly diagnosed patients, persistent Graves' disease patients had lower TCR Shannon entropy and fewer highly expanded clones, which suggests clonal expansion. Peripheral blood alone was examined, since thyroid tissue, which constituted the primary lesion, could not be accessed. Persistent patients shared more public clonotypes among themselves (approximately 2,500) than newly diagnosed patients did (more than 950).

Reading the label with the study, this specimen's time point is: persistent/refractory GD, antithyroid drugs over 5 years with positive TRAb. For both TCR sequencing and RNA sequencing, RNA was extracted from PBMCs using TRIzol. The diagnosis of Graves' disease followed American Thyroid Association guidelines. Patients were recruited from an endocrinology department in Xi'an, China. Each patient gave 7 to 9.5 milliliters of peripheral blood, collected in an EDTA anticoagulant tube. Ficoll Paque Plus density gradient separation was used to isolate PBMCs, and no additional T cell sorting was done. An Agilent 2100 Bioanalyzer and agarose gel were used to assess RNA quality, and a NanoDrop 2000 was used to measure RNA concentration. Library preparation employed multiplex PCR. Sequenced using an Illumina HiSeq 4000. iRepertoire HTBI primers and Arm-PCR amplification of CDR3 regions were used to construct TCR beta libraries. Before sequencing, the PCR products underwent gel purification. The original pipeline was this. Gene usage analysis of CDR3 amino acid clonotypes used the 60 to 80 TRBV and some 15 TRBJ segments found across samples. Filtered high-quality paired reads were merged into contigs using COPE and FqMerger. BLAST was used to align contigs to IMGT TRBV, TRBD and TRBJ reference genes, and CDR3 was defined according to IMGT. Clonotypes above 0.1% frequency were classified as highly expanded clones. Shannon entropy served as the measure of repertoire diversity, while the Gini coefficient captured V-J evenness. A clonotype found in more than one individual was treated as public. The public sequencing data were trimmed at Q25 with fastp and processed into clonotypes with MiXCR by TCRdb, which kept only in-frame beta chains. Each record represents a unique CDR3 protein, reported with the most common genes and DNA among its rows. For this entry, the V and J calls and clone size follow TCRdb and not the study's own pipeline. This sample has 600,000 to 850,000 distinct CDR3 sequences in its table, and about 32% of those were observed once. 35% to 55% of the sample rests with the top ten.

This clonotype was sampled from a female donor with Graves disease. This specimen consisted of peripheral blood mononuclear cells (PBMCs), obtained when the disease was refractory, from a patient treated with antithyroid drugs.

The DNA reads TGCGCCAGCAGCCATGGACTAGCGGGACCAGGCTACGAGCAGTACTTC. It encodes CASSHGLAGPGYEQYF. The V and J segments used are TRBV5-1 and TRBJ2-7, with 12 junctional bases fitting TRBD2. From cysteine to phenylalanine, the CDR3 is 16 amino acids long. The CDR3 DNA has 48 bases and is translated from base 1. Trimming takes 4 bases off V and 3 bases off J; junction bases not matched to a gene: 8. CDR1 and CDR2 are read off the germline V gene as SGHRS and YFSETQ.